This entry describes one T cell receptor (beta chain). The record originates from a study of blood T cell repertoires in COVID-19. Study details: COVID-19 samples, acute and convalescent, were from the United States, Italy and Spain. Sources were T cells, B-cell-depleted T cells, or PBMCs; the material itself was cDNA or gDNA.

Original data processing: Nucleated cell counts were estimated from reference gene primer amplification. The data were produced by immunoSEQ multiplex PCR, yet TCRdb's version contains in-frame clones alone and is incomplete. That table furnishes V, J and clone size, whereas the DNA furnished D and trimming. The sample has a few hundred thousand clones; roughly four fifths are singletons. V lost 4 bases, J lost 2 bases, and 2 bases stayed unmatched. Germline V CDR1 and CDR2: LGHDT, YNNKEL (reference sequence). This CDR3 region has 14 residues. The TCR sequence derives from a woman under 30 with acute or convalescent COVID-19. Source material: peripheral blood. The genes are TRBV3-1 (or the pseudogene TRBV3-2) and TRBJ2-7; 10 bases fit TRBD1. DNA of the CDR3: TGTGCCAGCAGCCCGGGACAGGGGCCCTACGAGCAGTACTTC. Translation: CASSPGQGPYEQYF.